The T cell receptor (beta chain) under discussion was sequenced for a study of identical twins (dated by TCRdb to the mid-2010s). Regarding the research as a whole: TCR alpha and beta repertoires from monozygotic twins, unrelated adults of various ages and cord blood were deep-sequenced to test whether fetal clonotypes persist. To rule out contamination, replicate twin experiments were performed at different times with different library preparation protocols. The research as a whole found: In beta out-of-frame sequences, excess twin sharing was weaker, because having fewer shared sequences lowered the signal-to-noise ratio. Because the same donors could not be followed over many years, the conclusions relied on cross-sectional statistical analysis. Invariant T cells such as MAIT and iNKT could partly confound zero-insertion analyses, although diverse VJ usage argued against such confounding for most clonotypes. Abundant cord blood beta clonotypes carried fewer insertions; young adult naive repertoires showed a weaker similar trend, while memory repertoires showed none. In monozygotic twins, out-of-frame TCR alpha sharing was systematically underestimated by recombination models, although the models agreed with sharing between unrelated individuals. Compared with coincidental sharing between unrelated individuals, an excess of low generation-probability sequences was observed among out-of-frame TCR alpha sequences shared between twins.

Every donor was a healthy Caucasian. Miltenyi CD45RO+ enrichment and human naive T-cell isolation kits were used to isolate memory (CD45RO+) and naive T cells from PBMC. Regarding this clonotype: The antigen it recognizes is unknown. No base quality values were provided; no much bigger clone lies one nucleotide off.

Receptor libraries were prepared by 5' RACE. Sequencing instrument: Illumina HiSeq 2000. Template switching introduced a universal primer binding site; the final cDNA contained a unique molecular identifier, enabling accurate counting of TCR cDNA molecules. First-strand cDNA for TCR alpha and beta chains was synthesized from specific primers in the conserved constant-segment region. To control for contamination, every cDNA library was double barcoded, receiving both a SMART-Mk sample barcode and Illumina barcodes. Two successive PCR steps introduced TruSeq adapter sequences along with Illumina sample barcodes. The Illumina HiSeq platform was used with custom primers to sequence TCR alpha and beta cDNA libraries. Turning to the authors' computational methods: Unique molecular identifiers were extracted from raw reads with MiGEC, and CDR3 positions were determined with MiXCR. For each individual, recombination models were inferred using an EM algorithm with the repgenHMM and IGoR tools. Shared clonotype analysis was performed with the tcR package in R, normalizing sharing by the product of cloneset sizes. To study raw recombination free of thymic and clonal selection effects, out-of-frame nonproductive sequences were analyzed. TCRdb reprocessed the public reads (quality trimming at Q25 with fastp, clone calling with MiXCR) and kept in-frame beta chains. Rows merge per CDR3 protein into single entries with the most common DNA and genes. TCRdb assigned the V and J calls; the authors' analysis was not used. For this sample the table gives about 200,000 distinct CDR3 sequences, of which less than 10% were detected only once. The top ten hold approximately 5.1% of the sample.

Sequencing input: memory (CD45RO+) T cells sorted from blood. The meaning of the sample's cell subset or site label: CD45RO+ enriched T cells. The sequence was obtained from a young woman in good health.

The bases read TGCAGTGCGCTAAGCGGGGACCCGTTGGACGAGCAGTACTTC. It encodes CSALSGDPLDEQYF. The V gene is TRBV20-1 and the J gene is TRBJ2-7; 7 nucleotides in the junction match TRBD2. Trimming takes 6 bases off V and 5 bases off J; junction bases not matched to a gene: 13. Measured from the cysteine to the phenylalanine, the CDR3 is 14 residues long. Of the read, only the CDR3 DNA is kept; its 42 bases are in frame from base 1. The germline V gene (reference sequence) yields DFQATT for CDR1 and SNEGSKA for CDR2.